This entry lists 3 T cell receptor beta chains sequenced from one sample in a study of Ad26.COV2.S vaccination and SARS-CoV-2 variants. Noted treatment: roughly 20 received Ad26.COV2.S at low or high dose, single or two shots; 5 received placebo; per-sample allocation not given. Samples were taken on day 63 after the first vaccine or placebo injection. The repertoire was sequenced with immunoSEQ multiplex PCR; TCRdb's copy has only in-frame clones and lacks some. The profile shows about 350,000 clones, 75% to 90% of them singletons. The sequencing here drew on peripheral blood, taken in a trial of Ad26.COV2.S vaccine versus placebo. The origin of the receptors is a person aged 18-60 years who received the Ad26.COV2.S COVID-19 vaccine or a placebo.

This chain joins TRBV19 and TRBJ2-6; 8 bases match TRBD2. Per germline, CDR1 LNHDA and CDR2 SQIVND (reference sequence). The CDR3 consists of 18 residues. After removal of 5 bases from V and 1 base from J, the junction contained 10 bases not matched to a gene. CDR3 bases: TGTGCCAGTAGTCCGGCACGGGGGGGCTTTTCTGGGGCCAACGTCCTGACTTTC. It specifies CASSPARGGFSGANVLTF. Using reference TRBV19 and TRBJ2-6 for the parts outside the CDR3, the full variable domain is DGGITQSPKYLFRKEGQNVTLSCEQNLNHDAMYWYRQDPGQGLRLIYYSQIVNDFQKGDIAEGYSVSREKKESFPLTVTSAQKNPTAFYLCASSPARGGFSGANVLTFGAGSRLTVL.

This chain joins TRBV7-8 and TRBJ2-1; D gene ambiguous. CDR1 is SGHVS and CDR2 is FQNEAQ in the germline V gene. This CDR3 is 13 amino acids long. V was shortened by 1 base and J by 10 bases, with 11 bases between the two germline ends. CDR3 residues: CASSLVMAREQFF. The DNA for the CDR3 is TGTGCCAGCAGCTTAGTCATGGCAAGGGAGCAGTTCTTC. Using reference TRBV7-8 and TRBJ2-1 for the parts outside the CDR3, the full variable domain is GAGVSQSPRYKVAKRGQDVALRCDPISGHVSLFWYQQALGQGPEFLTYFQNEAQLDKSGLPSDRFFAERPEGSVSTLKIQRTQQEDSAVYLCASSLVMAREQFFGPGTRLTVL.

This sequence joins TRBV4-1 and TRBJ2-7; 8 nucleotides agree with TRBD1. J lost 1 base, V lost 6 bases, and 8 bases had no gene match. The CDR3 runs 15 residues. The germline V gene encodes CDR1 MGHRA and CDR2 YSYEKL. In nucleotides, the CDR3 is TGCGCCAGCAGTGAGGGACAGGAGGGTTCCTACGAGCAGTACTTC. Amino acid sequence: CASSEGQEGSYEQYF.